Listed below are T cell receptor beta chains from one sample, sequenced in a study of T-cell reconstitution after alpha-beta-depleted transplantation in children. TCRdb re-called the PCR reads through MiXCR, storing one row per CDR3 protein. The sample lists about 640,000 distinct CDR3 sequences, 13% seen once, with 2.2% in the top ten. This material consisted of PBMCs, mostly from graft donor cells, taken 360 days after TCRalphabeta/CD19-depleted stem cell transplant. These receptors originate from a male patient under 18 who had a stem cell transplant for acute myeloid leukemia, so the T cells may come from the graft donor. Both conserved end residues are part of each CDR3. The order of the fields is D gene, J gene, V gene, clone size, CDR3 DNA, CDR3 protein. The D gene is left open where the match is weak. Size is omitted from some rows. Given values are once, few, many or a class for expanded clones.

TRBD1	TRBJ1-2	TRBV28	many	TGTGCCACCCCAGGACGACCCGACAGGGGCGGCTACACCTTC	CATPGRPDRGGYTF
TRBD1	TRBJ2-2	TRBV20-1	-	TGCAGTGCCATCCACATAGACCAACAGGGGACCTTCGGCGGGGAGCTGTTTTTT	CSAIHIDQQGTFGGELFF
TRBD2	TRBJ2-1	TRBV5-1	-	TGCGCCAGCAGCTTGGTGCTAGCGGGAGGGACGGGGGAGCAGTTCTTC	CASSLVLAGGTGEQFF
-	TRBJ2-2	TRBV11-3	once	TGTGCCAGCAGCTCCCAGACCCTGGTCACCGGGGAGCTGTTTTTT	CASSSQTLVTGELFF
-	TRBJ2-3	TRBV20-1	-	TGCAGTGCTAGAGATCAGGCTACTAGCACAGATACGCAGTATTTT	CSARDQATSTDTQYF
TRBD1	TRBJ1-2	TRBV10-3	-	TGTGCCACCCTACAGGGGAGAAATGGCTACACCTTC	CATLQGRNGYTF
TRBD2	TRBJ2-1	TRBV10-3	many	TGTGCCATCAGGAGACTAGCGGGAGATCCCTACAATGAGCAGTTCTTC	CAIRRLAGDPYNEQFF
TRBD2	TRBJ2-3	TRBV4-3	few	TGCGCCAGCAGCCGAAGGAGCGGGAGCCCGGCAGATACGCAGTATTTT	CASSRRSGSPADTQYF
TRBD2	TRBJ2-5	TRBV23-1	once	TGCGCCAGCAGATGGACTAGCGGGAAGGCACAAGAGACCCAGTACTTC	CASRWTSGKAQETQYF
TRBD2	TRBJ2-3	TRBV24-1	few	TGTGCCACCAGTGATTTTCTAGCGGGAGTTGCGCAGTATTTT	CATSDFLAGVAQYF
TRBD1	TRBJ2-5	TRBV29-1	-	TGCAGCGGCCAGGACAGGGGAATAGGGCAAGAGACCCAGTACTTC	CSGQDRGIGQETQYF
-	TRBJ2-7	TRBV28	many	TGTGCCAGCAGTTCCCCGGACACCACCTACGAGCAGTACTTC	CASSSPDTTYEQYF
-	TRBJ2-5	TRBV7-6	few	TGTGCCAGCAGCTTAGTATATAAACCGGAGACCCAGTACTTC	CASSLVYKPETQYF
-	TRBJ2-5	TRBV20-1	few	TGCAGTGCTCGATACACAGGACAAGAGACCCAGTACTTC	CSARYTGQETQYF
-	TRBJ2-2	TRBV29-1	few	TGCAGCGTTGAGGGGGCGGCACCGAACACCGGGGAGCTGTTTTTT	CSVEGAAPNTGELFF
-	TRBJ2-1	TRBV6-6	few	TGTGCCAGCAGTTACCCTGACAGGCTGGCGTTCTTC	CASSYPDRLAFF
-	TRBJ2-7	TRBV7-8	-	TGTGCCAGCAGCTTAGTCCTAGCAATCGCGGCCGAGCAGTACTTC	CASSLVLAIAAEQYF
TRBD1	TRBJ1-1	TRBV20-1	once	TGCAGTGCCTTCGGGACAGAGATTCTTGAAGCTTTCTTT	CSAFGTEILEAFF
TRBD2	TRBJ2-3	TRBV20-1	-	TGCAGTGCAAGAGGGACTAGCCCTATTCTCACAGATACGCAGTATTTT	CSARGTSPILTDTQYF
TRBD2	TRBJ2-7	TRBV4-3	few	TGCGCCAGCAGCCAAACGACTAGCGGCCACTACGAGCAGTACTTC	CASSQTTSGHYEQYF
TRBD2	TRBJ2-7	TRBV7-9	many	TGTGCCAGCAGCCCTGCAACTAGCGGGTGGCAATGGTACGAGCAGTACTTC	CASSPATSGWQWYEQYF
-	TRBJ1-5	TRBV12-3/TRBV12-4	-	TGTGCCAGCAGTCAACAGGGAGTTGATCAGCCCCAGCATTTT	CASSQQGVDQPQHF
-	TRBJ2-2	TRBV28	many	TGTGCCAGCAGTTTATGGGATACCGGGGAGCTGTTTTTT	CASSLWDTGELFF
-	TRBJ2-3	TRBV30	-	TGTGCCTGGAGTGCAGTCTTAGCAGGAACAGATACGCAGTATTTT	CAWSAVLAGTDTQYF
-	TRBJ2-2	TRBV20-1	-	TGCAGTGCTAGGCGACCCACCGGGGAGCTGTTTTTT	CSARRPTGELFF
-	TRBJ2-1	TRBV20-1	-	TGCAGTGTTTCGCGACAGGGAGGCCTCTACAATGAGCAGTTCTTC	CSVSRQGGLYNEQFF
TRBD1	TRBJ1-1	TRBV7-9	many	TGTGCCAGCAGCAACGGACAGGGGTGGGCTGAAGCTTTCTTT	CASSNGQGWAEAFF
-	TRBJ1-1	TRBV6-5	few	TGTGCCAGCAGTTACGCGGACGCGGGCACTGAAGCTTTCTTT	CASSYADAGTEAFF
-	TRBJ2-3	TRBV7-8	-	TGTGCCAGCAGCTTATGGCAGCGCACAGATACGCAGTATTTT	CASSLWQRTDTQYF
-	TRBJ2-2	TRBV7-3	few	TGTGCCAGCAGCCGGTCTAGCGCGACTGGGGAGCTGTTTTTT	CASSRSSATGELFF
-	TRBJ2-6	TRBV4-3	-	TGCGCCAGCAGCCAAGATCCGGAAGTGGGGCTCTCTGGGGCCAACGTCCTGACTTTC	CASSQDPEVGLSGANVLTF
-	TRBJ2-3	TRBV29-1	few	TGCAGCGTTGTCTTAAGTCGTTCGGTGACAGATACGCAGTATTTT	CSVVLSRSVTDTQYF